This TCR beta chain stems from a study of T cell responses to AZD1222 COVID-19 vaccine. Whole-study findings and limits: Most donors were white British and more were female, and clonal diversity was possibly underestimated.

The CDR3 consists of 13 residues. Germline CDR1 reads MNHEY; CDR2 reads SVGAGI. V gave up 10 bases and J gave up 9 bases, with 19 bases separating them. This clone was seen a single time. The antigen is unknown. Produced via immunoSEQ multiplex PCR; TCRdb's table is partial and in-frame only. The data show more than 100,000 clones, roughly nine tenths seen once. Source: peripheral blood, taken on day 0 of AZD1222 vaccination. The chain joins TRBV6-5 to TRBJ1-5; weak D call: TRBD1 (5 bases). This receptor was taken from an adult in good health. The CDR3 bases are TGTGCCACACAAGAGGGCGAGGGGCGGCCCCAGCATTTT. Residues: CATQEGEGRPQHF.